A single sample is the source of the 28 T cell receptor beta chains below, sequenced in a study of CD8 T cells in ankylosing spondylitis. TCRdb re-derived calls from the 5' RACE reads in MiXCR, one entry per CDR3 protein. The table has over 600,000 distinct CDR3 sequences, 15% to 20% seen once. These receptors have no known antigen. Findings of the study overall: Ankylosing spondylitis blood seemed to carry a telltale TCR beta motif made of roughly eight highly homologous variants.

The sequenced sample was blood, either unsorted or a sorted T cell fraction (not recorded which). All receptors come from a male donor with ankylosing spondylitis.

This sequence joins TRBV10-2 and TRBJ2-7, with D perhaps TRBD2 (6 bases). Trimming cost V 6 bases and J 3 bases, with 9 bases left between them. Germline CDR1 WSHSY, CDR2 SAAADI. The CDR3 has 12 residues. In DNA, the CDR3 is TGCGCCAGCAGGGACTACTTCTACGAGCAGTACTTC. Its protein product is CASRDYFYEQYF.

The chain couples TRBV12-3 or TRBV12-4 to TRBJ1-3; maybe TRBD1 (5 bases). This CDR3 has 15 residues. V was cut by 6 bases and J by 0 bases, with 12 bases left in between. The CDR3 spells CASRTQGASGNTIYF. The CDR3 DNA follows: TGTGCCAGCAGAACCCAGGGCGCCTCTGGAAACACCATATATTTT.

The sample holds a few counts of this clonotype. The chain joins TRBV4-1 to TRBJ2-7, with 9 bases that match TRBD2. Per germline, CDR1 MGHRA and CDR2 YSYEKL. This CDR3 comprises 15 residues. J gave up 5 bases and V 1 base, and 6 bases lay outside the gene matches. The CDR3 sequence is CASSQALAGSHEQYF. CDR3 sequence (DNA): TGCGCCAGCAGCCAAGCTCTAGCGGGGTCCCACGAGCAGTACTTC.

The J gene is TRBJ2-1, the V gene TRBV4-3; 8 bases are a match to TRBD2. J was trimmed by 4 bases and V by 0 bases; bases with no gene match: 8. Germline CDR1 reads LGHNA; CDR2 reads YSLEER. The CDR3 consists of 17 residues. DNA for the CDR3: TGCGCCAGCAGCCAAGATCGGGAGGGCGACGCATACAATGAGCAGTTCTTC. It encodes CASSQDREGDAYNEQFF.

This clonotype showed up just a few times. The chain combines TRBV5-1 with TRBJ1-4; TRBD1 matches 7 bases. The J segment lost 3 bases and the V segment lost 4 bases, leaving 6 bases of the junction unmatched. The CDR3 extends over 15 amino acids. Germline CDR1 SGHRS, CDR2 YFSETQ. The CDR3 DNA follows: TGCGCCAGCAGCACCAAGACAGGGTCTAATGAAAAACTGTTTTTT. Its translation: CASSTKTGSNEKLFF.

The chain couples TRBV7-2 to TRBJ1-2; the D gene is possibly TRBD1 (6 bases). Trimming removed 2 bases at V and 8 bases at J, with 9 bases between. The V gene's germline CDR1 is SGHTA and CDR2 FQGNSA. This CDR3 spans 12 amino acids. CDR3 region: CASSLYQGGYTF. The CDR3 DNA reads TGTGCCAGCAGCTTATATCAGGGGGGCTACACCTTC.

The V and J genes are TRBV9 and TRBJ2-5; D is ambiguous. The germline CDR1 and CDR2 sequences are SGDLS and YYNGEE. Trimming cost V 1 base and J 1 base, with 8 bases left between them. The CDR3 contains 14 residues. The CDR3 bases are TGTGCCAGCAGCGTATTTGGGTTCCAAGAGACCCAGTACTTC. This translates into CASSVFGFQETQYF. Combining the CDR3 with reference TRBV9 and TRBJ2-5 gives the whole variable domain DSGVTQTPKHLITATGQRVTLRCSPRSGDLSVYWYQQSLDQGLQFLIQYYNGEERAKGNILERFSAQQFPDLHSELNLSSLELGDSALYFCASSVFGFQETQYFGPGTRLLVL.

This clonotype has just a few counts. The CDR3 sequence is CSVDGLAGGSSYEQYF. The CDR3 coding sequence is TGCAGCGTTGACGGACTAGCGGGGGGCAGCTCCTACGAGCAGTACTTC. V is TRBV29-1 and J is TRBJ2-7; 14 bases fit TRBD2. This CDR3 is 16 amino acids long. The germline gives CDR1 SQVTM, CDR2 ANQGSEA. V lost 3 bases and J lost 0; bases outside the gene matches: 4.

DNA for the CDR3: TGTGCCAGCAGTGGGAGGAACTTAGCGGGAGATACGCAGTATTTT. Translation: CASSGRNLAGDTQYF. The chain is built from TRBV12-3 or TRBV12-4 and TRBJ2-3, with 7 bases matching TRBD2. This CDR3 has 15 residues. V dropped 5 bases and J dropped 5; count of bases not matched to a gene: 10.

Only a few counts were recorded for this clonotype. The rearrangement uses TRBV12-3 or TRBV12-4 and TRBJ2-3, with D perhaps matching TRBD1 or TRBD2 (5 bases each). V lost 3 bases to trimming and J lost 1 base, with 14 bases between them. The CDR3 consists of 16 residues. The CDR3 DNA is TGTGCCAGCAGTTTCGGGGCATTGTGGGGCACAGATACGCAGTATTTT. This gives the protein CASSFGALWGTDTQYF.

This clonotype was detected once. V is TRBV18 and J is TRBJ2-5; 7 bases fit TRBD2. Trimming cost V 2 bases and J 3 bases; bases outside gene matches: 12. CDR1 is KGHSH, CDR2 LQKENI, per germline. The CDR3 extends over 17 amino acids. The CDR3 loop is CASSPSVPGLTEETQYF. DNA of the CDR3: TGTGCCAGCTCACCATCGGTGCCGGGACTAACAGAAGAGACCCAGTACTTC.

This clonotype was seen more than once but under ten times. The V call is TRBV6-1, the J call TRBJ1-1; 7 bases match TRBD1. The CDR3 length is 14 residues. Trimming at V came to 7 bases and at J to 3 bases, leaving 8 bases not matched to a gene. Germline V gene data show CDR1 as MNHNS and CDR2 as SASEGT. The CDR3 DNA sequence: TGTGCCAGCACCCGAGACAGGGAGGACACTGAAGCTTTCTTT. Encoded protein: CASTRDREDTEAFF.

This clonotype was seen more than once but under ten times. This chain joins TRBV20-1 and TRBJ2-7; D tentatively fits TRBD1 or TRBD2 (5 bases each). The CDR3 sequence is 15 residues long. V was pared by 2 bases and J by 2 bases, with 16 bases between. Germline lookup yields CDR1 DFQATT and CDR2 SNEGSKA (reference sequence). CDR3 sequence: CSARMGLAPTYEQYF. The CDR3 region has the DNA TGCAGTGCTAGAATGGGGCTAGCTCCAACCTACGAGCAGTACTTC.

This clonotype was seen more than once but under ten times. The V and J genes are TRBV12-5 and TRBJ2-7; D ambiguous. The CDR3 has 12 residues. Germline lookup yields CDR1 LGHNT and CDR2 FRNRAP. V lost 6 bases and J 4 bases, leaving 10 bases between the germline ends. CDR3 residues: CASGRTNYEQYF. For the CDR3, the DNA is TGTGCTAGTGGCCGGACGAATTACGAGCAGTACTTC.

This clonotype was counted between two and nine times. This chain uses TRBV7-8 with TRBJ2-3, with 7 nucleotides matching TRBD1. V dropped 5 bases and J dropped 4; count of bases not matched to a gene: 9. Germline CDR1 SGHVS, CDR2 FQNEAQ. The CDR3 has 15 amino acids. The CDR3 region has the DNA TGTGCCAGCAGCCTCGGGACAGTTAGACCAGATACGCAGTATTTT. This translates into CASSLGTVRPDTQYF.

CDR3 loop: CASNPGQSSYEQYF. Written as DNA, the CDR3 is TGCGCCAGCAACCCGGGACAGTCCTCCTACGAGCAGTACTTC. V and J are TRBV5-1 and TRBJ2-7, with 7 bases lining up with TRBD1. From germline, CDR1 is SGHRS and CDR2 YFSETQ. This CDR3 has 14 residues. V dropped 6 bases and J dropped 0; count of bases not matched to a gene: 6.

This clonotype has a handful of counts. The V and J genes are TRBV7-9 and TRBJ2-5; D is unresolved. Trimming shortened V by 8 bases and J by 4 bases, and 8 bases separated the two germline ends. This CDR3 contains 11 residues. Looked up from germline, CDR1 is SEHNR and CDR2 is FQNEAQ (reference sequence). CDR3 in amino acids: CASGVGETQYF. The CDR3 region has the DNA TGTGCCAGCGGCGTTGGAGAGACCCAGTACTTC.

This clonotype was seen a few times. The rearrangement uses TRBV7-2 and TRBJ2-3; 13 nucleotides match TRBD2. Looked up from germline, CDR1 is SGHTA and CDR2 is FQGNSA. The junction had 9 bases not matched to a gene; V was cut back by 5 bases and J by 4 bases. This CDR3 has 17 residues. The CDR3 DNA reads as TGTGCCAGCAGCACCAGGACTAGCGGGAGCGGTGCAGATACGCAGTATTTT. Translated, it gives CASSTRTSGSGADTQYF.

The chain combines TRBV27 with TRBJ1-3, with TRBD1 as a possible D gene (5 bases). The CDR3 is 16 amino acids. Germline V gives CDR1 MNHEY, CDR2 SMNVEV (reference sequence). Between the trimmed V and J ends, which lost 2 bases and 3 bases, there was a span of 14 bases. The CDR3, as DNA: TGTGCCAGCAGTTTAATGGGGGGGATAAGTGGAAACACCATATATTTT. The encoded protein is CASSLMGGISGNTIYF.

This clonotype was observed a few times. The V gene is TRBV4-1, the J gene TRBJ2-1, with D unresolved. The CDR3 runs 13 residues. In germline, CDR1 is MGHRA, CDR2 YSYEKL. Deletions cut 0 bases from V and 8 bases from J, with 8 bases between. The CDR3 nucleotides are TGCGCCAGCAGCCAAGATGGAAAGTATGAGCAGTTCTTC. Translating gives CASSQDGKYEQFF.

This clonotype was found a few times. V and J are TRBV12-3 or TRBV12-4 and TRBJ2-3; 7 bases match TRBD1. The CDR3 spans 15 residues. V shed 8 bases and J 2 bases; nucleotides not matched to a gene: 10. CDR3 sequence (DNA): TGTGCCAGCGCAAATAGGGACAGCCCCACAGATACGCAGTATTTT. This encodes CASANRDSPTDTQYF.

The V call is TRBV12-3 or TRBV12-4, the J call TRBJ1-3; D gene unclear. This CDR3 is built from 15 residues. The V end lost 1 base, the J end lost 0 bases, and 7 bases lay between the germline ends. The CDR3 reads CASSLGVFSGNTIYF. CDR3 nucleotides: TGTGCCAGCAGTTTAGGAGTTTTCTCTGGAAACACCATATATTTT.

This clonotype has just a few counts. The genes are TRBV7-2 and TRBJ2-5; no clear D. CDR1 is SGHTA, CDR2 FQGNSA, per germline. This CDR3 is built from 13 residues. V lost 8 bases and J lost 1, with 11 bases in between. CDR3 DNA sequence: TGTGCCAGCGGTCCATACCTCCAAGAGACCCAGTACTTC. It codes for CASGPYLQETQYF. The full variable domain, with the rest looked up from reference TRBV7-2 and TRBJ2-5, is GAGVSQSPSNKVTEKGKDVELRCDPISGHTALYWYRQSLGQGLEFLIYFQGNSAPDKSGLPSDRFSAERTGGSVSTLTIQRTQQEDSAVYLCASGPYLQETQYFGPGTRLLVL.

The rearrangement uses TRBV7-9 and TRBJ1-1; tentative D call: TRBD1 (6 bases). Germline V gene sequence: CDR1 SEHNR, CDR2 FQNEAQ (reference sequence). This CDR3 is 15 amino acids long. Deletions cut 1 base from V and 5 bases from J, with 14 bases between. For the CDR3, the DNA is TGTGCCAGCAGCTTAGGTAGAGGGGGAAGGACTGAAGCTTTCTTT. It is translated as CASSLGRGGRTEAFF.

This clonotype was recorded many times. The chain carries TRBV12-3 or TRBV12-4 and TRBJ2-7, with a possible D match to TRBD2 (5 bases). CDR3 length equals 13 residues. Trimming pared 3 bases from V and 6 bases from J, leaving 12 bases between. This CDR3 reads CASSLGGSGEQYF. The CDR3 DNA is TGTGCCAGCAGTTTGGGCGGGTCTGGCGAGCAGTACTTC.

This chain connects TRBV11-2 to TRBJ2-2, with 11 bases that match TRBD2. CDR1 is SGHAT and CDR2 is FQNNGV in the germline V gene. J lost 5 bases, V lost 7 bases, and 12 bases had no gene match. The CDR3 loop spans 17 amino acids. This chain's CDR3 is CASTPPGLAGGTGELFF. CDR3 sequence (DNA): TGTGCCAGCACCCCCCCCGGGCTAGCGGGAGGTACCGGGGAGCTGTTTTTT. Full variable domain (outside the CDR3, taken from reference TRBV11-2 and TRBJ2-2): EAGVAQSPRYKIIEKRQSVAFWCNPISGHATLYWYQQILGQGPKLLIQFQNNGVVDDSQLPKDRFSAERLKGVDSTLKIQPAKLEDSAVYLCASTPPGLAGGTGELFFGEGSRLTVL.

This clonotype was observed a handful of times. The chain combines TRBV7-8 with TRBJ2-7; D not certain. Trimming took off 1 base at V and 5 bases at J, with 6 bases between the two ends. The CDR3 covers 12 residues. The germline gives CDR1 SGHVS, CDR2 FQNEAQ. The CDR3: CASSLGVDEQYF. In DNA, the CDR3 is TGTGCCAGCAGCTTAGGGGTCGACGAGCAGTACTTC.

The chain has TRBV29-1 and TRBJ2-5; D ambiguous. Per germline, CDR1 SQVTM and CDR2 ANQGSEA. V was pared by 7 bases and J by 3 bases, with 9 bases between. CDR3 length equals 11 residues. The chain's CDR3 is CSGNMKETQYF. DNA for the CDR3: TGCAGCGGAAACATGAAAGAGACCCAGTACTTC. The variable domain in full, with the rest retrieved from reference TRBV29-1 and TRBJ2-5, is SAVISQKPSRDICQRGTSLTIQCQVDSQVTMMFWYRQQPGQSLTLIATANQGSEATYESGFVIDKFPISRPNLTFSTLTVSNMSPEDSSIYLCSGNMKETQYFGPGTRLLVL.